This T cell receptor (beta chain) comes out of a study of control samples from healthy donors and cancer patients (dated by TCRdb to the early 2020s). Concerning this clone: The antigen this receptor binds is unknown.

Taken from cysteine to phenylalanine, the CDR3 has 13 residues. The only DNA kept is the CDR3, 39 bases in frame from the first base. At the junction V is shortened by 6 bases and J by 4 bases, with 12 bases in between. Per the germline V gene, MDHEN is the CDR1 and SYDVKM is the CDR2. The method was the immunoSEQ multiplex PCR assay. TCRdb mirrors the immuneACCESS table, restricted to in-frame sequences. Some clones are absent from its copies; in checked studies, under half trace to an unresolved V gene, and the reason for the others is unknown. This sample's clone table shows 150,000 to 200,000 clones. Approximately 2.2% of the sample rests with the top ten.

Recombination connected TRBV28 to TRBJ1-1, with the D gene not confidently named. The material sequenced was blood. This TCR was recovered from a woman aged 25 to 39 in good health. The CDR3 protein: CASSPAGVTEAFF. The base sequence is TGTGCCAGCAGCCCCGCGGGAGTCACTGAAGCTTTCTTT. This CDR3, with the reference TRBV28 and TRBJ1-1 proteins standing in past its ends, gives the full variable domain DVKVTQSSRYLVKRTGEKVFLECVQDMDHENMFWYRQDPGLGLRLIYFSYDVKMKEKGDIPEGYSVSREKKERFSLILESASTNQTSMYLCASSPAGVTEAFFGQGTRLTVV.